Listed below are T cell receptor beta chains from one sample, sequenced in a study of shared clonotypes between healthy human individuals. The table came from immunoSEQ multiplex PCR; TCRdb's copy has only in-frame clones and leaves some out. The table lists 150,000 to 200,000 clones, 66% of them singletons, with 10% in the top ten. The source material was memory CD4+ T cells sorted from blood. The receptors originated from a man aged 25 to 45 in good health. Each CDR3 is given without its conserved first and last residue. Only part of the rows carry a size: once, few, many, or a class if the clone is expanded.

CDR3 protein,CDR3 length,clone size,V gene,J gene
ASSLEYRGLLPTNYGYT,17,few,TRBV5-8,TRBJ1-2
ASISTSGPLSEQF,13,-,TRBV19,TRBJ2-1
ASSLWLRLPYEQY,13,-,TRBV28,TRBJ2-7
ASSSQGYGEQY,11,-,TRBV5-1,TRBJ2-7
ASSLGQGHTGELF,13,-,TRBV2,TRBJ2-2
ASRRWGGGEETQY,13,-,TRBV5-1,TRBJ2-5
ASSEAPHNEQF,11,once,TRBV6-1,TRBJ2-1
ASSHYFSGSTDTQY,14,-,TRBV28,TRBJ2-3
AISKGGQGNEQY,12,-,TRBV10-3,TRBJ2-7
AWSQERDYEQY,11,-,TRBV30,TRBJ2-7
ASSEFSLFAQQY,12,-,TRBV25-1,TRBJ2-7
ASSPVVRDAPEAF,13,-,TRBV18,TRBJ1-1
ASSFSTNTEAF,11,-,TRBV11-3,TRBJ1-1
ASSRTTYNEQF,11,-,TRBV14,TRBJ2-1
ASSLYYEQY,9,-,TRBV7-9,TRBJ2-7
ASSFDPTNEKLF,12,many,TRBV5-4,TRBJ1-4
ASSLGDAPFNQPQH,14,-,TRBV7-2,TRBJ1-5
ASITERLAGGRETQY,15,-,TRBV2,TRBJ2-5
ASRGSSYNEQF,11,-,TRBV28,TRBJ2-1
ASSDGQGSGQF,11,-,TRBV7-3,TRBJ2-1
ASSLLGQGGWETQY,14,-,TRBV7-2,TRBJ2-5